The 8 T cell receptor beta chains below were found in one sample sequenced in a study of T cell repertoires in cytomegalovirus infection. TCRdb used MiXCR to reprocess the reads, holding one entry per CDR3 protein. The sample shows over 300,000 distinct CDR3 sequences, 8% to 10% of them seen only once. Sequencing used PBMCs. The receptor source for this set is a human donor in good health (CMV status not recorded). Some clones in this sample may be carry-over from other donors' samples.

There are many counts of this clonotype. The chain couples TRBV7-2 to TRBJ1-2; D ambiguous. The CDR3 extends over 15 amino acids. Trimming stripped 6 bases from V and 4 bases from J, with 18 bases between. Germline loops: CDR1 SGHTA, CDR2 FQGNSA. This CDR3 is CASSNLRTASYGYTF. In DNA, the CDR3 is TGTGCCAGCAGTAACCTCCGGACGGCTTCCTATGGCTACACCTTC. Full variable domain (missing parts from reference TRBV7-2 and TRBJ1-2): GAGVSQSPSNKVTEKGKDVELRCDPISGHTALYWYRQSLGQGLEFLIYFQGNSAPDKSGLPSDRFSAERTGGSVSTLTIQRTQQEDSAVYLCASSNLRTASYGYTFGSGTRLTVV.

This clonotype was seen only once. The rearrangement joins TRBV7-9 to TRBJ2-7; D may be TRBD1 or TRBD2 (5 bases each). In germline, CDR1 is SEHNR, CDR2 FQNEAQ (reference sequence). Trimming took 5 bases from V and 5 from J, leaving 16 bases between them. The CDR3 runs to 14 residues. In nucleotides, the CDR3 is TGTGCCAGCAGCGACCCCGGGGCCTGGGACGAGCAGTACTTC. Its translation is CASSDPGAWDEQYF.

This rearrangement joins TRBV10-2 to TRBJ2-7; D possibly corresponds to TRBD1 (6 bases). This CDR3 contains 13 residues. The germline gives CDR1 WSHSY, CDR2 SAAADI. The V end was cut by 8 bases, the J end by 7 bases, with 18 bases between. The CDR3 DNA reads as TGCGCCAGCTTGAGACAGGACCGTAAGGAGCAGTACTTC. It codes for CASLRQDRKEQYF.

The chain has TRBV5-1 and TRBJ1-1; the match to TRBD1 covers 8 bases. V was pared by 0 bases and J by 5 bases, with 6 bases of the junction left unmatched. The germline CDR1 and CDR2 sequences are SGHRS and YFSETQ. This CDR3 comprises 15 residues. The CDR3 sequence: CASSLAPTGETEAFF. As DNA, the CDR3 is TGCGCCAGCAGCTTGGCTCCGACAGGGGAAACTGAAGCTTTCTTT.

In this sample, this clonotype turned up many times. The rearrangement uses TRBV7-3 and TRBJ2-2, with D perhaps matching TRBD2 (6 bases). The CDR3 loop spans 17 amino acids. V was cut by 0 bases and J by 5 bases, with 16 bases left in between. Per the germline V gene, CDR1 is SGHTA and CDR2 is FQGTGA. CDR3 sequence (DNA): TGTGCCAGCAGCTTAACGTTGAGCCGGAGGGGTACCGGGGAGCTGTTTTTT. Its protein is CASSLTLSRRGTGELFF.

This clonotype has at least ten counts. V is TRBV6-2 or TRBV6-3 and J is TRBJ1-1; D gene ambiguous. V was pared by 0 bases and J by 0 bases, with 5 bases between. The CDR3 totals 14 residues. CDR1 is MNHEY, CDR2 SVGEGT, per germline. The CDR3: CASSYSGMNTEAFF. Here the CDR3 DNA reads TGTGCCAGCAGTTACTCTGGGATGAACACTGAAGCTTTCTTT.

The chain links TRBV7-4 to TRBJ1-2, with 9 positions matching TRBD1. Trimming removed 6 bases from V and 0 bases from J; junction bases left unmatched: 8. The CDR3 runs 16 residues. In germline, CDR1 is SGHVT, CDR2 SQSDAQ. CDR3 DNA sequence: TGTGCCAGCAGTTTCACCCGGGACAGGGCTAACTATGGCTACACCTTC. Amino acids: CASSFTRDRANYGYTF.

Many counts were recorded for this clonotype. The chain uses TRBV7-6 and TRBJ2-7; TRBD1 or TRBD2 may be the D gene (7 bases each). V was pared by 5 bases and J by 5 bases, with 19 bases between. Germline CDR1 reads SGHVS; CDR2 reads FNYEAQ. CDR3 size: 15 residues. The CDR3 sequence: CASSLLGRGGNEQYF. CDR3 nucleotides: TGTGCCAGCAGCCTCCTGGGCAGGGGGGGCAACGAGCAGTACTTC.